Each of the 13 T cell receptor beta chains below was sequenced from the same sample in a study of blood T cell repertoires in COVID-19. This table comes from immunoSEQ multiplex PCR, and its TCRdb copy is limited to in-frame clones, with some not included. The table includes 90,000 to 100,000 clones, about four fifths detected once. Sequences were obtained from peripheral blood. The source is a man in his 60s with acute or convalescent COVID-19.

The rearrangement links TRBV7-2 to TRBJ1-2, with a possible D match to TRBD1 (6 bases). This CDR3 spans 15 amino acids. Germline V gene sequence: CDR1 SGHTA, CDR2 FQGNSA. V lost 2 bases and J 4 bases, leaving 14 bases between the germline ends. The chain's CDR3 is CASSLSRTEFYGYTF. The CDR3 DNA reads TGTGCCAGCAGCTTATCCAGGACAGAATTCTATGGCTACACCTTC.

The chain links TRBV29-1 to TRBJ2-7; 9 bases line up with TRBD1. Germline V gives CDR1 SQVTM, CDR2 ANQGSEA. The CDR3 contains 13 residues. The V gene end was trimmed by 3 bases and the J gene end by 4 bases; junction bases not matched to a gene: 4. Here the CDR3 DNA reads TGCAGCGTTGAGGGACAGGGAGGGTACGAGCAGTACTTC. Translated, it gives CSVEGQGGYEQYF.

The rearrangement links TRBV5-4 to TRBJ1-2, with D perhaps TRBD1 (6 bases). The germline V gene has CDR1 SGHNT and CDR2 YYREEE (reference sequence). The CDR3 runs 12 residues. Trimming pared 4 bases from V and 5 bases from J, leaving 9 bases between. The CDR3 is CASSVTGYGYTF. The CDR3 coding sequence is TGTGCCAGCAGCGTTACAGGGTATGGCTACACCTTC.

The chain has TRBV24-1 and TRBJ2-3, with D maybe TRBD1 (5 bases). The germline V gene encodes CDR1 KGHDR and CDR2 SFDVKD. This CDR3 comprises 16 residues. The V gene lost 2 bases and the J gene lost 3 bases, with 14 bases spanning the gap. CDR3 in amino acids: CATSDSQGESTDTQYF. The CDR3 region has the DNA TGTGCCACCAGTGATTCTCAGGGTGAGTCGACAGATACGCAGTATTTT.

The chain has TRBV27 and TRBJ1-5; tentatively, D is TRBD1 (5 bases). This CDR3 comprises 14 residues. Germline assignment: CDR1 MNHEY and CDR2 SMNVEV (reference sequence). V was cut by 3 bases and J by 4 bases, with 10 bases left in between. The CDR3 nucleotides read TGTGCCAGCAGTTTGCAGGCAGGGAATCAGCCCCAGCATTTT. Protein product: CASSLQAGNQPQHF.

The rearrangement uses TRBV24-1 and TRBJ2-3, with 7 bases that match TRBD1. This CDR3 is built from 16 residues. V shed 1 base, J shed 1 base, and the junction held 4 bases outside the gene matches. In germline, CDR1 is KGHDR, CDR2 SFDVKD. CDR3 in DNA: TGTGCCACCAGTGATTTAAGGGGGCAGGGCACAGATACGCAGTATTTT. This gives the protein CATSDLRGQGTDTQYF.

The V and J genes are TRBV7-3 and TRBJ2-7; D gene ambiguous. CDR1 and CDR2 (germline): SGHTA, FQGTGA. V lost 0 bases to trimming and J lost 3 bases, with 15 bases between them. There are 16 residues in the CDR3. CDR3 sequence reads: CASSLTPSTRLYEQYF. CDR3 nucleotide sequence: TGTGCCAGCAGCTTAACCCCCTCGACACGTCTCTACGAGCAGTACTTC.

The chain couples TRBV5-1 to TRBJ1-1, with D hard to call. V gave up 1 base and J gave up 4 bases, with 5 bases separating them. Germline V CDR1 and CDR2: SGHRS, YFSETQ. This CDR3 comprises 12 residues. The CDR3 spells CASSLSGTEAFF. The CDR3 DNA sequence: TGCGCCAGCAGCTTGTCAGGCACTGAAGCTTTCTTT. The whole variable domain, filled in from reference TRBV5-1 and TRBJ1-1, reads KAGVTQTPRYLIKTRGQQVTLSCSPISGHRSVSWYQQTPGQGLQFLFEYFSETQRNKGNFPGRFSGRQFSNSRSEMNVSTLELGDSALYLCASSLSGTEAFFGQGTRLTVV.

The chain carries TRBV29-1 and TRBJ1-1, with D hard to call. With 6 bases removed from V and 9 bases from J, the gap between germline ends came to 14 bases. This CDR3 is built from 11 residues. Looked up from germline, CDR1 is SQVTM and CDR2 is ANQGSEA. CDR3 residues: CSVDISNQAFF. The CDR3 nucleotides read TGCAGCGTCGATATTAGTAACCAAGCTTTCTTT.

The genes are TRBV27 and TRBJ1-5, with 7 bases aligning to TRBD1. The trim removed 0 bases at V and 2 bases at J, leaving 7 bases unmatched. The CDR3 consists of 17 residues. Germline CDR1 reads MNHEY; CDR2 reads SMNVEV (reference sequence). The CDR3 DNA is TGTGCCAGCAGTTTATCTTACTTGGGGACAGGCAATCAGCCCCAGCATTTT. Translated, it gives CASSLSYLGTGNQPQHF.

This clone appeared once. The V gene is TRBV7-3, the J gene TRBJ1-4; D might be TRBD1 (5 bases). V was shortened by 5 bases and J by 8 bases, with 18 bases between the two germline ends. The CDR3 contains 15 residues. Germline-derived CDR1 and CDR2 are SGHTA and FQGTGA. The CDR3 is CASSPAGSGGEKLFF. CDR3 bases: TGTGCCAGCAGCCCCGCGGGGTCCGGGGGGGAAAAACTGTTTTTT.

This clone was counted a single time. The chain uses TRBV5-4 and TRBJ2-3, with 7 bases lining up with TRBD2. From germline, CDR1 is SGHNT and CDR2 YYREEE (reference sequence). The V and J ends lost 6 bases and 4 bases, in that order; junction bases with no gene match: 17. This CDR3 contains 17 residues. CDR3 loop: CASTIWGGTTSSDTQYF. The DNA of the CDR3 is TGTGCCAGCACCATCTGGGGGGGTACGACTAGCTCAGATACGCAGTATTTT.

This clone was detected only once. The gene calls are TRBV10-2 and TRBJ2-1; possibly TRBD1 for D (5 bases). The CDR3 is 14 amino acids. From germline, CDR1 is WSHSY and CDR2 SAAADI. Trimming took off 6 bases at V and 3 bases at J, with 12 bases between the two ends. CDR3 in amino acids: CASSLRQYYNEQFF. The CDR3 bases are TGCGCCAGCAGCCTACGACAGTACTACAATGAGCAGTTCTTC.